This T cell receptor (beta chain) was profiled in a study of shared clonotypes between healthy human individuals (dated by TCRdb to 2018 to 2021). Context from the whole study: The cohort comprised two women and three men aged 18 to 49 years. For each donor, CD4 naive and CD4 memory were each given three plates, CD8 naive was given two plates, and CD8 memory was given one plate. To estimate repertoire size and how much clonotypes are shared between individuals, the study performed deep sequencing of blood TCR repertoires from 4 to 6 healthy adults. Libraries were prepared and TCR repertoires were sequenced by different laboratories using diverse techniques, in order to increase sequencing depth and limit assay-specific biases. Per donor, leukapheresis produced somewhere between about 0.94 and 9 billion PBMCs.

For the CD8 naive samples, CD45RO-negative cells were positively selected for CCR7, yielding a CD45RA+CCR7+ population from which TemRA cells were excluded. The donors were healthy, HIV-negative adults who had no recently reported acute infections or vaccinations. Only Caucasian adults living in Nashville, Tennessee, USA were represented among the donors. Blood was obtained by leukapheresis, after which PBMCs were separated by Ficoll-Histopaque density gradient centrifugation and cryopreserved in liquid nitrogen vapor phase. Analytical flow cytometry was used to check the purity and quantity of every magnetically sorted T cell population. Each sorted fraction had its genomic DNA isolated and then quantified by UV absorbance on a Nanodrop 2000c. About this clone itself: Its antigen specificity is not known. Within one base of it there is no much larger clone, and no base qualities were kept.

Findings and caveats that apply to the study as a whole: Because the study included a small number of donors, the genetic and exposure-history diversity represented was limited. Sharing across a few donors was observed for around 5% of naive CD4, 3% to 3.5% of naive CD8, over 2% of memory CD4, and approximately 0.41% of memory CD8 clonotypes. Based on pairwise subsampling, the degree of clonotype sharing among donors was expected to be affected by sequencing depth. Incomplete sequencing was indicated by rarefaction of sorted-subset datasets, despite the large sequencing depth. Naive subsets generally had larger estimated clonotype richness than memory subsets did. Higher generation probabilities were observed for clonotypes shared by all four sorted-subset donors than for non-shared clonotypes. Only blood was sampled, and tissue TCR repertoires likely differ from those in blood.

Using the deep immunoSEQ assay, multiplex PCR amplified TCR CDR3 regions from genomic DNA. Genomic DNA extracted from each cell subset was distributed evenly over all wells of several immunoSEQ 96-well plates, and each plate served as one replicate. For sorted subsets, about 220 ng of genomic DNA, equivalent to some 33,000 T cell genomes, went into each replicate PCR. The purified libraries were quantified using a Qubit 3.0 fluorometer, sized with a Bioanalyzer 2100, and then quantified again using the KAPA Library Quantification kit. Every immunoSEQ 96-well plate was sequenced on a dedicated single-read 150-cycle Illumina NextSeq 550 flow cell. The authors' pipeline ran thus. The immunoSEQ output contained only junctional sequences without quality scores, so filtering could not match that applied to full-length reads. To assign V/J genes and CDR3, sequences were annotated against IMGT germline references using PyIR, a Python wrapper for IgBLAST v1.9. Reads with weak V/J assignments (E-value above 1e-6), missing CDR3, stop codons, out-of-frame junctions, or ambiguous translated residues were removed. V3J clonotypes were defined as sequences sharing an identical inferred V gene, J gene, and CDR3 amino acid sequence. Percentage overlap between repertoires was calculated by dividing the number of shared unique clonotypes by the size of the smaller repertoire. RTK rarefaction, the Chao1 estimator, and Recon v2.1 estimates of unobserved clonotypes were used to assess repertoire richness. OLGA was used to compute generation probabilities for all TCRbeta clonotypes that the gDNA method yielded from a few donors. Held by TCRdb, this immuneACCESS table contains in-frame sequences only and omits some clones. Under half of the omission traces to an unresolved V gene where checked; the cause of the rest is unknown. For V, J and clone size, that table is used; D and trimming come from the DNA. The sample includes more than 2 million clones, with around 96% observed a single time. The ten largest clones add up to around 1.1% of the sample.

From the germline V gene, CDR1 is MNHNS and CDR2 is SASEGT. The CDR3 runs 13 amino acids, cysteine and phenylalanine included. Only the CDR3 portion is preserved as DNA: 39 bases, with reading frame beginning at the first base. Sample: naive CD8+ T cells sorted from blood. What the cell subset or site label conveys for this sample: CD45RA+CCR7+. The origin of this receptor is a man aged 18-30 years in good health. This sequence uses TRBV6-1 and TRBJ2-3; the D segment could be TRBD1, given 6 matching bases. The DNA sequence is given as TGTGCAGCAGGGGAGTACGAGGGAGATACGCAGTATTTT. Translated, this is CAAGEYEGDTQYF.